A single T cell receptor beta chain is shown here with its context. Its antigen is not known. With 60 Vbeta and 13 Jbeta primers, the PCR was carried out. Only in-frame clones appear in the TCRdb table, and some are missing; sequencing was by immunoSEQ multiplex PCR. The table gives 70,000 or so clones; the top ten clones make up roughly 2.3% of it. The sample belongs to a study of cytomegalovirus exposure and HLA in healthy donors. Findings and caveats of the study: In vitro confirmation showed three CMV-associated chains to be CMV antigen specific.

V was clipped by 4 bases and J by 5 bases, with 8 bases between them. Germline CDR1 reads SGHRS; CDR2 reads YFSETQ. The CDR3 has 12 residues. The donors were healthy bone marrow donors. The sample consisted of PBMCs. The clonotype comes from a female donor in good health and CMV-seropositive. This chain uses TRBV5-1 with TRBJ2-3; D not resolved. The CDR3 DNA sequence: TGCGCCAGCAGCCTACTACAAGATACGCAGTATTTT. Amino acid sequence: CASSLLQDTQYF.